This is a list of T cell receptor beta chains from one sample in a study of T cell responses to AZD1222 COVID-19 vaccine. The repertoire was sequenced with immunoSEQ multiplex PCR; TCRdb's copy has only in-frame clones and lacks some. The sample includes 90,000 to 100,000 clones, about 81% seen only once; the top ten take 11% to 15%. Here the sequenced sample was peripheral blood, taken 28 days after the second AZD1222 dose. Receptor source: an adult who received the AZD1222 COVID-19 vaccine. Both conserved end residues are part of each CDR3. The D gene is left open where the match is weak. A row's size may be missing; if present it is once, few, many or a size class.

TRBV5-6	TRBJ1-3	TRBD1	-	TGTGCCAGCAGCTTACAGGGGGCGGTTAACACCATATATTTT	CASSLQGAVNTIYF
TRBV25-1	TRBJ1-1	-	few	TGTGCCAGCAGGGCCGAACCTCTCCCTGAAGCTTTCTTT	CASRAEPLPEAFF
TRBV10-2	TRBJ2-1	TRBD2	-	TGCGCCAGCACCGGCCTGACTAGCGCCAATGAGCAGTTCTTC	CASTGLTSANEQFF
TRBV10-3	TRBJ1-2	-	-	TGTGCCACCGGGACGAGGGACGGGTATGGCTACACCTTC	CATGTRDGYGYTF
TRBV18	TRBJ1-5	-	-	TGTGCCAGCTCACCCCGGGAGGATGGGCAGCCCCAGCATTTT	CASSPREDGQPQHF
TRBV19	TRBJ2-5	TRBD2	-	TGTGCCAGTAGACCGGGACTAGCGGCCTGGGAGACCCAGTACTTC	CASRPGLAAWETQYF
TRBV7-9	TRBJ2-7	TRBD2	few	TGTGCCAGCTCGGGGGGAGTTGGCTACGAGCAGTACTTC	CASSGGVGYEQYF
TRBV6-6	TRBJ1-2	-	-	TGTGCCAGCAGTTACCGAGGGGGGCGAGAGAACTATGGCTACACCTTC	CASSYRGGRENYGYTF
TRBV27	TRBJ2-2	-	-	TGTGCCAGCAGTTTACTCCGGGCCAACACCGGGGAGCTGTTTTTT	CASSLLRANTGELFF
TRBV6-2/TRBV6-3	TRBJ1-1	-	-	TGTGCCAGCAGTTACGGGGGGCAGGCGAACACTGAAGCTTTCTTT	CASSYGGQANTEAFF
TRBV6-5	TRBJ1-1	-	-	TGTGCCAGCAGTTACTACGGCGTCTCGAACACTGAAGCTTTCTTT	CASSYYGVSNTEAFF
TRBV10-3	TRBJ2-1	-	-	TGTGCCATCAGTGGTAGCGGATATGAGCAGTTCTTC	CAISGSGYEQFF
TRBV25-1	TRBJ2-3	TRBD2	-	TGTGCCAGCACTGTGGGCGGGGGGGCAACAGATACGCAGTATTTT	CASTVGGGATDTQYF
TRBV9	TRBJ2-7	TRBD2	-	TGTGCCAGCAGCCGGGGGACTAGCGGGCGGGCTGAATCCTACGAGCAGTACTTC	CASSRGTSGRAESYEQYF
TRBV5-1	TRBJ2-3	TRBD2	-	TGCGCCAGCAGCCCCGGACTAGCGTTAGATACGCAGTATTTT	CASSPGLALDTQYF
TRBV6-2/TRBV6-3	TRBJ2-7	-	once	TGTGCCAGCAGTACCCCCGCAGATTACTACGAGCAGTACTTC	CASSTPADYYEQYF
TRBV7-8	TRBJ1-1	TRBD1	-	TGTGCCAGCAGTTTTACAGGGGGCTCTGAAGCTTTCTTT	CASSFTGGSEAFF
TRBV6-5	TRBJ1-2	-	-	TGTGCCAGCCAATCCCAACCAGCAAGTAACTATGGCTACACCTTC	CASQSQPASNYGYTF
TRBV4-1	TRBJ1-4	-	-	TGCGCCAGCAGCCAAGAGGCGCAGGAAAATGAAAAACTGTTTTTT	CASSQEAQENEKLFF
TRBV5-6	TRBJ1-2	-	-	TGTGCCAGCAGCTTTGCATTCGGTGGCTACACCTTC	CASSFAFGGYTF
TRBV5-1	TRBJ2-1	-	once	TGCGCCAGCGGCGTCCGACCGCAAAAATTATACAATGAGCAGTTCTTC	CASGVRPQKLYNEQFF
TRBV10-2	TRBJ2-7	-	few	TGCGCCAGCAGTGAGGTTTTGGGGGACGAGCAGTACTTC	CASSEVLGDEQYF
TRBV11-3	TRBJ1-6	-	-	TGTGCCAGCAGCTTAGATGGAAACGGGACACCCCTCCACTTT	CASSLDGNGTPLHF
TRBV2	TRBJ2-2	-	-	TGTGCCAGCAGTGTCGGGGAAGCCGGCACCGGGGAGCTGTTTTTT	CASSVGEAGTGELFF
TRBV7-8	TRBJ2-7	TRBD2	-	TGTGCCAGCAGCTTAGTACTAGCGGTGAGTCGGGAGCAGTACTTC	CASSLVLAVSREQYF
TRBV11-2	TRBJ2-7	-	-	TGTGCCAGCAGTCTCTCTCTCACCGAGCAGTACTTC	CASSLSLTEQYF
TRBV29-1	TRBJ2-5	TRBD1	-	TGCAGCGTTGGGACAGGGAGTGGTTGGGAGACCCAGTACTTC	CSVGTGSGWETQYF
TRBV27	TRBJ2-2	-	-	TGTGCCAGCAGTCGAGGTGGGACGATGAACACCGGGGAGCTGTTTTTT	CASSRGGTMNTGELFF
TRBV24-1	TRBJ2-5	-	-	TGTGCCACCATGGGTCCCGGAGAGCAAGAGACCCAGTACTTC	CATMGPGEQETQYF
TRBV18	TRBJ2-6	TRBD1	-	TGTGCCAGCTCACCGAGGGGACAGACGTCTGGGGCCAACGTCCTGACTTTC	CASSPRGQTSGANVLTF
TRBV27	TRBJ1-2	TRBD1	once	TGTGCCAGCAGTTCCACCCCGGGACAGGGGTTGGGTAACTATGGCTACACCTTC	CASSSTPGQGLGNYGYTF
TRBV6-5	TRBJ2-1	TRBD1	once	TGTGCCAGCGCGGGACAGGCATACAATGAGCAGTTCTTC	CASAGQAYNEQFF
TRBV7-8	TRBJ2-2	TRBD2	-	TGTGCCAGCAGCTTAGGTAGCGGGGCGCGGGAGCTGTTTTTT	CASSLGSGARELFF
TRBV9	TRBJ2-7	-	-	TGTGCCAGCAGCGCAGGAGGGGATTCCGCCTACGAGCAGTACTTC	CASSAGGDSAYEQYF
TRBV14	TRBJ1-6	TRBD1	-	TGTGCCAGCAGCGCCAGCATCTGGGACAGGGGCCCTAATTCACCCCTCCACTTT	CASSASIWDRGPNSPLHF
TRBV11-2	TRBJ2-7	-	-	TGTGCCAGCAGCTTAGGGCTCAGTTGGCTCTACGAGCAGTACTTC	CASSLGLSWLYEQYF
TRBV4-3	TRBJ2-2	-	-	TGCGCCAGCAGCCAAGAAACGGCGGGCACCGGGGAGCTGTTTTTT	CASSQETAGTGELFF
TRBV6-5	TRBJ2-5	TRBD1	-	TGTGCCAGCAGCGATCTAGGACAGGGTAGAGAGACCCAGTACTTC	CASSDLGQGRETQYF
TRBV29-1	TRBJ1-1	-	-	TGCAGCGTTGAAGATACTAGTAGAAAAAAAAGGGGACGGGCTGAAGCTTTCTTT	CSVEDTSRKKRGRAEAFF
TRBV7-6	TRBJ2-3	-	once	TGTGCCAGCAGCTTGGGATCTTGGAGGGGGACTAGCACAGATACGCAGTATTTT	CASSLGSWRGTSTDTQYF
TRBV19	TRBJ1-5	-	few	TGTGCCAGTATTGGGGCAGACTATAGCAATCAGCCCCAGCATTTT	CASIGADYSNQPQHF
TRBV19	TRBJ1-6	-	-	TGTGCCAGTGGGGATTTCAGATCACCCCTCCACTTT	CASGDFRSPLHF
TRBV7-3	TRBJ2-1	TRBD2	once	TGTGCCAGCAGCCCCCAGCGGGGGGGCCTTAATGAGCAGTTCTTC	CASSPQRGGLNEQFF
TRBV5-1	TRBJ2-7	-	-	TGCGCCAGCAGCTCGATGACCTCTCGGGCCTACGAGCAGTACTTC	CASSSMTSRAYEQYF
TRBV7-2	TRBJ2-3	-	-	TGTGCCAGCAGCTTAGAATTAAGTAGCACAGATACGCAGTATTTT	CASSLELSSTDTQYF
TRBV25-1	TRBJ1-2	-	few	TGTGCCAGCAGTGACCTCGTCCCTGCCCACTATGGCTACACCTTC	CASSDLVPAHYGYTF
TRBV7-8	TRBJ2-4	TRBD2	-	TGTGCCAGCAGCCCAACCCCCCGCGGGGGGGGCATTCAGTACTTC	CASSPTPRGGGIQYF
TRBV4-3	TRBJ2-3	TRBD2	-	TGCGCCAGCAGCCGTGGGACTAGCGGGATTGTAGATACGCAGTATTTT	CASSRGTSGIVDTQYF
TRBV27	TRBJ2-7	TRBD1	many	TGTGCCAGCAGTTCAGCAGGACAGGGGGCTAGCGAGCAGTACTTC	CASSSAGQGASEQYF
TRBV6-2/TRBV6-3	TRBJ1-1	TRBD1	-	TGTGCCAGCAGTCTTACTGGGACAGACCTTATTGAAGCTTTCTTT	CASSLTGTDLIEAFF